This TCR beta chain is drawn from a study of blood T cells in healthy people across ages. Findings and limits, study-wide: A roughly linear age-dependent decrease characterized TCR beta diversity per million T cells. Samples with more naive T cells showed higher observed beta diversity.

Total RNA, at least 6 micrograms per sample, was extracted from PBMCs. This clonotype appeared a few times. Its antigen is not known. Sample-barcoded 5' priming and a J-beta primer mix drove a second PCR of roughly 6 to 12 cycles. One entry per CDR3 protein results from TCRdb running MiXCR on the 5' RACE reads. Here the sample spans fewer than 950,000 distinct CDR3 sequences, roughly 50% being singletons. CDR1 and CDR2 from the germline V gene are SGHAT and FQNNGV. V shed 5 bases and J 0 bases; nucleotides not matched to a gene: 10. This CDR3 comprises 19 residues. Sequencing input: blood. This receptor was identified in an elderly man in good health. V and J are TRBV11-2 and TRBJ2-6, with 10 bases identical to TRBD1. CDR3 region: CASSPLTGGVFSGANVLTF. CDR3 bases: TGTGCCAGCAGCCCCCTGACAGGGGGCGTCTTCTCTGGGGCCAACGTCCTGACTTTC.